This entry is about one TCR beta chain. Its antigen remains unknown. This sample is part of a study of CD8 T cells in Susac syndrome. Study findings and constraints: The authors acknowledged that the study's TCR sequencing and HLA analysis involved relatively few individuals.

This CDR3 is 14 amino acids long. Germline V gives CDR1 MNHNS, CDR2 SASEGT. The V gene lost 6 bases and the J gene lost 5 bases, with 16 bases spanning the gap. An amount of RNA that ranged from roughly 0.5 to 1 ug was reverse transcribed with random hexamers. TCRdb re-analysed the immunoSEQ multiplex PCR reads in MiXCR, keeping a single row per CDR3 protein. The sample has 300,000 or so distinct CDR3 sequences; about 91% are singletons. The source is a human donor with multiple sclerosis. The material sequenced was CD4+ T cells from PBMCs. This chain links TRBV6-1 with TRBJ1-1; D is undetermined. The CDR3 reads CASSVDRRRTEAFF. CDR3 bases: TGTGCCAGCAGCGTTGATAGGAGAAGGACTGAAGCTTTCTTT.